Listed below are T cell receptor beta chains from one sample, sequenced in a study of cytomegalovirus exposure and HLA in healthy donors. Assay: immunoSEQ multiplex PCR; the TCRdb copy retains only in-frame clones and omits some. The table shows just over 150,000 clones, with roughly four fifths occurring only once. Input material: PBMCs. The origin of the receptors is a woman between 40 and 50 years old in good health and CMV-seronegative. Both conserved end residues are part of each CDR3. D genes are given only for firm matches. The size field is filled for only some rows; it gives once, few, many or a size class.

CDR3: CASSQATSSGGQAKTDTQYF; DNA: TGCGCCAGCAGCCAAGCAACCTCTAGCGGGGGCCAAGCTAAGACAGATACGCAGTATTTT; J: TRBJ2-3; size: once; V: TRBV4-1; D: TRBD2
CDR3: CASSYPTGGNYGYTF; DNA: TGTGCCAGCAGTTACCCCACAGGGGGCAACTATGGCTACACCTTC; J: TRBJ1-2; size: .; V: TRBV6-6; D: TRBD1
CDR3: CASSLRTATDTQYF; DNA: TGTGCCAGCAGCTTACGGACAGCCACAGATACGCAGTATTTT; J: TRBJ2-3; size: once; V: TRBV13; D: .
CDR3: CASSSGQGADTQYF; DNA: TGTGCCAGCAGTTCGGGACAGGGGGCAGATACGCAGTATTTT; J: TRBJ2-3; size: .; V: TRBV28; D: TRBD1
CDR3: CASSSPTVPYEQYF; DNA: TGCGCCAGCAGCTCCCCGACAGTCCCCTACGAGCAGTACTTC; J: TRBJ2-7; size: .; V: TRBV5-1; D: .
CDR3: CSVMQDRGRNQPQHF; DNA: TGCAGCGTTATGCAGGACAGGGGTCGCAATCAGCCCCAGCATTTT; J: TRBJ1-5; size: once; V: TRBV29-1; D: TRBD1
CDR3: CASSLAGGPYETQYF; DNA: TGTGCCAGCAGCTTAGCGGGGGGGCCCTATGAGACCCAGTACTTC; J: TRBJ2-5; size: .; V: TRBV7-3; D: TRBD2
CDR3: CASSYSARALTDTQYF; DNA: TGTGCCAGCAGTTACTCGGCCAGGGCGTTGACAGATACGCAGTATTTT; J: TRBJ2-3; size: .; V: TRBV6-5; D: .
CDR3: CASSVALAGDYNEQFF; DNA: TGTGCCAGCAGCGTAGCCCTAGCGGGGGATTACAATGAGCAGTTCTTC; J: TRBJ2-1; size: .; V: TRBV9; D: TRBD2
CDR3: CASSSQGRPYNEQFF; DNA: TGTGCCAGCAGCTCACAGGGGAGGCCTTACAATGAGCAGTTCTTC; J: TRBJ2-1; size: .; V: TRBV5-5; D: .
CDR3: CASSSTGTLVGDTQYF; DNA: TGTGCCAGCAGTTCTACAGGGACGTTGGTGGGAGATACGCAGTATTTT; J: TRBJ2-3; size: once; V: TRBV7-6; D: .
CDR3: CASSFRRTGGTEAFF; DNA: TGTGCCAGCAGTTTCCGTCGGACAGGGGGCACTGAAGCTTTCTTT; J: TRBJ1-1; size: .; V: TRBV6-5; D: TRBD1
CDR3: CASSFPTTGQGADYEQYF; DNA: TGCGCCAGCAGCTTCCCAACGACAGGCCAGGGGGCCGACTACGAGCAGTACTTC; J: TRBJ2-7; size: .; V: TRBV5-1; D: TRBD1
CDR3: CASSFGGGSYEQYF; DNA: TGTGCCAGCAGTTTCGGGGGGGGCTCCTACGAGCAGTACTTC; J: TRBJ2-7; size: .; V: TRBV27; D: TRBD2
CDR3: CASSPLDLLAYNEQFF; DNA: TGTGCCAGCTCACCCCTTGACTTGCTAGCCTACAATGAGCAGTTCTTC; J: TRBJ2-1; size: .; V: TRBV18; D: .
CDR3: CASSRRQGLDTEAFF; DNA: TGTGCCAGCTCTCGCAGACAGGGGCTCGACACTGAAGCTTTCTTT; J: TRBJ1-1; size: .; V: TRBV18; D: TRBD1
CDR3: CASSFDRGRGTEAFF; DNA: TGTGCCAGCAGCTTCGACAGGGGGCGCGGCACTGAAGCTTTCTTT; J: TRBJ1-1; size: few; V: TRBV13; D: TRBD1
CDR3: CASSQGSLGQNYEQYF; DNA: TGCGCCAGCAGCCAAGGGTCCTTGGGACAGAACTACGAGCAGTACTTC; J: TRBJ2-7; size: .; V: TRBV4-1; D: TRBD1
CDR3: CASSTASGIGETQYF; DNA: TGTGCCAGTAGTACCGCTAGCGGGATCGGGGAGACCCAGTACTTC; J: TRBJ2-5; size: .; V: TRBV19; D: TRBD2
CDR3: CASSWGDTEAFF; DNA: TGCGCCAGCAGTTGGGGAGACACTGAAGCTTTCTTT; J: TRBJ1-1; size: .; V: TRBV5-1; D: .
CDR3: CASSQDRRQGEAFF; DNA: TGTGCCAGCAGCCAAGATCGGAGACAGGGTGAAGCTTTCTTT; J: TRBJ1-1; size: .; V: TRBV14; D: TRBD1
CDR3: CVRSLLGKRGVGKTQYF; DNA: TGTGTCAGAAGCCTCCTAGGAAAGCGGGGGGTTGGGAAGACCCAGTACTTC; J: TRBJ2-5; size: few; V: TRBV7-5; D: .
CDR3: CASSEQQVENQPQHF; DNA: TGTGCCAGCAGTGAACAGCAGGTGGAAAATCAGCCCCAGCATTTT; J: TRBJ1-5; size: .; V: TRBV2; D: .
CDR3: CASTKEGARRTEAFF; DNA: TGTGCCAGCACCAAAGAGGGGGCGCGGAGGACTGAAGCTTTCTTT; J: TRBJ1-1; size: .; V: TRBV5-4; D: TRBD1
CDR3: CASSLEAGSSYEQYF; DNA: TGCGCCAGCAGCTTGGAGGCGGGAAGCTCCTACGAGCAGTACTTC; J: TRBJ2-7; size: .; V: TRBV5-1; D: .
CDR3: CASSEGMRNSPLHF; DNA: TGTGCCAGCAGTGAAGGAATGAGGAATTCACCCCTCCACTTT; J: TRBJ1-6; size: .; V: TRBV6-1; D: .
CDR3: CASSGTRSSYEQYF; DNA: TGTGCCAGCAGTGGGACACGGAGCTCCTACGAGCAGTACTTC; J: TRBJ2-7; size: .; V: TRBV25-1; D: .
CDR3: CASSGTAYNEQFF; DNA: TGTGCCAGCTCAGGTACCGCGTACAATGAGCAGTTCTTC; J: TRBJ2-1; size: .; V: TRBV18; D: .
CDR3: CASSQDVGESYEQYF; DNA: TGTGCCAGCAGCCAAGACGTAGGAGAATCCTACGAGCAGTACTTC; J: TRBJ2-7; size: .; V: TRBV4-2; D: .
CDR3: CASSLGPQTGGFAEAFF; DNA: TGCGCCAGCAGCTTGGGCCCCCAGACAGGGGGCTTCGCTGAAGCTTTCTTT; J: TRBJ1-1; size: .; V: TRBV5-1; D: TRBD1
CDR3: CASEPGGGYGYTF; DNA: TGCGCCAGCGAGCCAGGGGGTGGCTATGGCTACACCTTC; J: TRBJ1-2; size: once; V: TRBV5-1; D: TRBD1
CDR3: CASSQVGKAGRDTQYF; DNA: TGCGCCAGCAGCCAAGTGGGGAAGGCAGGGCGGGATACGCAGTATTTT; J: TRBJ2-3; size: .; V: TRBV4-1; D: .
CDR3: CASSTIRGTGANVLTF; DNA: TGTGCCAGCAGCACGATTCGGGGGACTGGGGCCAACGTCCTGACTTTC; J: TRBJ2-6; size: .; V: TRBV21-1; D: .
CDR3: CASSGGRGPRTEAFF; DNA: TGTGCCAGCAGTGGGGGGCGGGGGCCGAGGACTGAAGCTTTCTTT; J: TRBJ1-1; size: .; V: TRBV5-4; D: .
CDR3: CASSLRAPSTDTQYF; DNA: TGTGCCAGCAGCCTCAGGGCTCCTAGCACAGATACGCAGTATTTT; J: TRBJ2-3; size: .; V: TRBV9; D: .
CDR3: CASSYDRGRETQYF; DNA: TGTGCCAGCAGTTACGACAGGGGGCGGGAGACCCAGTACTTC; J: TRBJ2-5; size: .; V: TRBV6-6; D: TRBD1
CDR3: CASSFGRDQETQYF; DNA: TGTGCCAGCAGCTTTGGGAGGGACCAAGAGACCCAGTACTTC; J: TRBJ2-5; size: .; V: TRBV5-4; D: TRBD2
CDR3: CASSLGGTGYEQYF; DNA: TGTGCCAGCAGTTTGGGGGGGACTGGCTACGAGCAGTACTTC; J: TRBJ2-7; size: few; V: TRBV28; D: TRBD2
CDR3: CASSFSPGTLQETQYF; DNA: TGTGCCAGCAGTTTTTCTCCCGGGACACTACAAGAGACCCAGTACTTC; J: TRBJ2-5; size: .; V: TRBV27; D: .
CDR3: CASSSRGSTDTQYF; DNA: TGTGCCAGCAGTAGTCGGGGAAGCACAGATACGCAGTATTTT; J: TRBJ2-3; size: .; V: TRBV2; D: .
CDR3: CASGLGGGPPEQYF; DNA: TGTGCCAGCGGCCTTGGCGGGGGGCCCCCCGAGCAGTACTTC; J: TRBJ2-7; size: .; V: TRBV27; D: TRBD2
CDR3: CASSFSFRQSGYTF; DNA: TGTGCCAGCAGTTTCTCTTTCAGGCAAAGCGGCTACACCTTC; J: TRBJ1-2; size: few; V: TRBV28; D: .
CDR3: CASSQAGLRDTEAFF; DNA: TGCGCCAGCAGCCAGGCAGGGCTCCGGGACACTGAAGCTTTCTTT; J: TRBJ1-1; size: few; V: TRBV4-1; D: .
CDR3: CASSYYARPSGEQYF; DNA: TGTGCCAGCAGTTACTACGCCAGGCCGTCGGGAGAGCAGTACTTC; J: TRBJ2-7; size: .; V: TRBV6-5; D: .
CDR3: CASSQAGQGNGEQYF; DNA: TGCGCCAGCAGCCAAGCGGGACAGGGTAACGGCGAGCAGTACTTC; J: TRBJ2-7; size: .; V: TRBV4-1; D: TRBD1
CDR3: CATTKQGARWNTEAFF; DNA: TGTGCCACCACCAAACAGGGGGCGAGATGGAACACTGAAGCTTTCTTT; J: TRBJ1-1; size: .; V: TRBV2; D: TRBD1
CDR3: CASSLRGGAAGELFF; DNA: TGTGCCAGCAGCTTGAGAGGGGGGGCGGCCGGGGAGCTGTTTTTT; J: TRBJ2-2; size: .; V: TRBV5-6; D: .
CDR3: CASTRGTYNEQFF; DNA: TGTGCCAGCACGCGTGGGACTTACAATGAGCAGTTCTTC; J: TRBJ2-1; size: .; V: TRBV14; D: .
CDR3: CASSLGLAGVEDPYNEQFF; DNA: TGTGCCAGCAGCTTGGGACTAGCGGGGGTCGAAGATCCCTACAATGAGCAGTTCTTC; J: TRBJ2-1; size: .; V: TRBV7-8; D: TRBD2
CDR3: CATSRGGTEYNEQFF; DNA: TGTGCCACCAGCAGAGGCGGGACAGAGTACAATGAGCAGTTCTTC; J: TRBJ2-1; size: .; V: TRBV15; D: .